The T cell receptor beta chain described here comes from a study of monozygotic twins with inflammatory bowel disease. Study conclusions and caveats: IBD patients shared fewer clonotypes with other individuals than healthy twins, especially patients with disease activity signs.

Germline V gives CDR1 SGHRS, CDR2 YFSETQ. This CDR3 is 15 amino acids long. Researchers used about 3,400 ng of total RNA for each TCR library. Each of TCRalpha and TCRbeta cDNA went through two nested PCRs, lasting roughly 15 and 9 cycles. TCRdb reprocessed the 5' RACE reads, keeping one entry per CDR3 protein, no DNA. The listing records around 200,000 distinct CDR3 sequences. A remark on this clonotype: Its antigen is currently unknown.

The V and J genes are TRBV5-1 and TRBJ2-7; as DNA is missing, the TRBD1 call by TCRdb cannot be tested. Sequencing was carried out using blood. The TCR was taken from a human donor with ulcerative colitis or Crohn's disease, or a healthy co-twin of an affected twin (not recorded which). CDR3 loop: CASSPGQAFSYEQYF.